Below are 10 T cell receptor beta chains sequenced from a single sample in a study of human thymus T cells. The assay was immunoSEQ multiplex PCR, and TCRdb's table has in-frame clones only and misses some. The data show about 46,000 clones, with 95% seen just once and approximately 0.18% held by the top ten. The specimen was blood. These receptors were obtained from a girl less than two years old with a congenital heart defect but otherwise immunologically healthy.

The rearrangement links TRBV2 to TRBJ2-2; 10 bases map to TRBD1. J lost 6 bases, V lost 4 bases, and 5 bases had no gene match. Germline CDR1 and CDR2: SNHLY and FYNNEI. The CDR3 consists of 15 residues. For the CDR3, the DNA is TGTGCCAGCAGTGGACAGGGGGCGCCGGCCGGGGAGCTGTTTTTT. This translates into CASSGQGAPAGELFF.

This chain connects TRBV5-4 to TRBJ2-3; no firm D call. V was trimmed by 3 bases and J by 2 bases, leaving 13 bases between them. The CDR3 has 15 residues. Germline V gene lookup returns CDR1 SGHNT and CDR2 YYREEE (reference sequence). The CDR3 DNA reads TGTGCCAGCAGCTCAGGACGCCAGTCCACAGATACGCAGTATTTT. It yields the protein CASSSGRQSTDTQYF.

The genes are TRBV4-1 and TRBJ2-1, with a tentative D call TRBD2 (5 bases). CDR3 length equals 13 residues. V was trimmed by 3 bases and J by 2 bases, leaving 5 bases between them. Germline lookup yields CDR1 MGHRA and CDR2 YSYEKL. CDR3 DNA: TGCGCCAGCAGCCAGCGGGCCTACAATGAGCAGTTCTTC. This translates into CASSQRAYNEQFF.

The chain recombines TRBV6-5 with TRBJ2-1; no definite D call. V was cut by 0 bases and J by 12 bases, with 15 bases left in between. Germline V gives CDR1 MNHEY, CDR2 SVGAGI. The length of the CDR3 is 14 residues. CDR3 in DNA: TGTGCCAGCAGTTACTCTGGAAAGTTCCCCCGGCAGTTCTTC. It yields the protein CASSYSGKFPRQFF.

A single count supports this clone. This chain joins TRBV18 and TRBJ1-4, with D perhaps TRBD1 (6 bases). V shed 7 bases and J shed 8 bases, with 17 bases lying between them. Germline V lookup: CDR1 KGHSH, CDR2 LQKENI. The CDR3 loop spans 14 amino acids. The CDR3 here is CASLGTRGDEKLFF. The CDR3 DNA reads as TGTGCCAGCTTGGGGACACGCGGGGACGAAAAACTGTTTTTT. The full variable domain, rest sourced from reference TRBV18 and TRBJ1-4, is NAGVMQNPRHLVRRRGQEARLRCSPMKGHSHVYWYRQLPEEGLKFMVYLQKENIIDESGMPKERFSAEFPKEGPSILRIQQVVRGDSAAYFCASLGTRGDEKLFFGSGTQLSVL.

Concerning this clone: At one of its ends the junction is not consistent with the germline gene, which may arise from a read error. The chain recombines TRBV27 with TRBJ2-7; 7 nucleotides align to TRBD2. Germline-derived CDR1 and CDR2 are MNHEY and SMNVEV (reference sequence). The CDR3 is 14 residues long. In DNA, the CDR3 is TGTGCCAGCAGAGCACACAGTGTATCTGCGGGAGTTAGTTTC. Amino acids: CASRAHSVSAGVSF.

The chain is built from TRBV10-3 and TRBJ1-2; D is perhaps TRBD1 (5 bases). CDR1 is ENHRY and CDR2 is SYGVKD in the germline V gene. With 3 bases removed from V and 5 bases from J, the gap between germline ends came to 10 bases. This CDR3 comprises 13 residues. Here the CDR3 reads CAISDLGTYGYTF. CDR3 nucleotides: TGTGCCATCAGTGACCTGGGGACGTATGGCTACACCTTC.

The chain joins TRBV4-1 to TRBJ2-7, with 11 bases identical to TRBD2. Germline trimming cut 3 bases from V and 3 bases from J; bases unmatched to any gene: 10. The CDR3 contains 17 residues. Germline V lookup: CDR1 MGHRA, CDR2 YSYEKL. The CDR3, as DNA: TGCGCCAGCAGCCAGGTTAGCGGGAGGGCCCCCTACTACGAGCAGTACTTC. It is translated as CASSQVSGRAPYYEQYF.

The rearrangement links TRBV4-1 to TRBJ2-5, with D perhaps TRBD1 (6 bases). V lost 4 bases to trimming and J lost 5 bases, with 23 bases between them. The CDR3 covers 17 residues. CDR1 is MGHRA and CDR2 is YSYEKL in the germline V gene. CDR3 region: CASSPKRGGEPWETQYF. CDR3 DNA: TGCGCCAGCAGCCCGAAGAGAGGGGGAGAGCCTTGGGAGACCCAGTACTTC.

The chain combines TRBV19 with TRBJ1-2; D remains unclear. Trimming left V 8 bases short and J 4 bases short, with 11 bases between. This CDR3 is 12 amino acids long. CDR1 is LNHDA and CDR2 is SQIVND in the germline V gene (reference sequence). The CDR3 DNA follows: TGTGCCAGTCGTGGTCAGCTCTATGGCTACACCTTC. It is translated as CASRGQLYGYTF.